This TCR beta chain was sequenced during a study of CD8+CD57+ T cells in acquired aplastic anemia. Researchers used genomic DNA as the template to profile TCR beta VDJ and CDR3. TCRdb re-analysed the reads in MiXCR, keeping a single row per CDR3 protein. The sample has over 200,000 distinct CDR3 sequences; 61% are singletons. CDR1 and CDR2 from the germline V gene are MGHDK and SYGVNS. The CDR3 is made up of 15 amino acids. Trimming pared 4 bases from V and 2 bases from J, leaving 12 bases between. The source material was sorted CD4+, CD8+, or CD8+CD57+ T cells (not recorded which) from PBMCs. This chain uses TRBV25-1 with TRBJ1-3; no clear D. This clonotype originated in a human donor in good health. In nucleotides, the CDR3 is TGTGCCAGCAGTGCCGGGCCCCCCACTGGAAACACCATATATTTT. Its translation: CASSAGPPTGNTIYF.